This TCR beta chain was retrieved from a study of early T cells in non-severe SARS-CoV-2 infection listed by TCRdb under 2021. Some background on the complete study: Because TCR sequencing was done on bulk RNA from unsorted whole blood, the alpha and beta chains could not be paired. Results the study describes overall, beyond this receptor: VDJdb matching was skewed toward anti-spike CD8 responses and likely underestimated virus-specific expansions, missing private and CD4 specificities.

Receptors were amplified or captured by 5' RACE. The sequencer listed for this sample is NextSeq 500. The TCR library protocol attached unique molecular identifiers to individual cDNA molecules to correct for sequencing error and PCR bias. Both TCR alpha and beta chains were sequenced, and tight co-correlation was observed between alpha and beta sequence abundances in each sample. In the source study's methods: Decombinator V4 was used to annotate the V gene, J gene and CDR3 of the TCR sequences. TCRs were defined as expanded if a significant change between any two time points was detected under a Poisson model with p below 0.0001. TCR abundances were normalised to the total number of TCRs sequenced in each sample and reported as counts per million. TRAV1-2 paired with TRAJ12, TRAJ20 or TRAJ33 defined MAIT TCRs, while TRAV10 paired with TRAJ18 defined iNKT TCRs. VDJdb, accessed 1 November 2021, was searched for CMV, EBV and SARS-CoV-2 annotated TCRs, excluding TCRs annotated for multiple antigens. The public reads were reanalyzed by TCRdb: fastp trimming at Q25, MiXCR alignment, in-frame beta chains only. Rows with a matching CDR3 protein are joined into one entry that keeps the most common DNA and genes. The V and J calls and clone size are TCRdb's, not the authors'. This sample gives about 80,000 distinct CDR3 sequences in total; about 13% of them show up just once. The ten largest clonotypes hold around 1.1% of the sample.

This clonotype was counted a few times. Its antigen remains undetermined. No base quality information exists; no much larger clone differs at one position. This was a case-control study nested in a cohort of healthcare workers in London, UK, who had nasopharyngeal swab PCR tests and blood samples taken every week. Healthcare workers were enrolled in the week of the UK lockdown, from 23 to 31 March 2020, and were followed every week for up to roughly 16 weeks. The germline V gene sets CDR1 to SGHRS and CDR2 to YFSETQ. The germline V end is reduced by 4 bases and the J end by 7 bases; junction bases left unmatched: 3. Spanning cysteine to phenylalanine, the CDR3 consists of 13 amino acids. CDR3 DNA only is kept here, 39 bases in frame from base 1.

In this chain, TRBV5-1 is recombined with TRBJ2-2; 8 bases in the junction line up with TRBD1. The clonotype comes from an adult who was a healthcare worker with PCR-confirmed SARS-CoV-2 infection or an uninfected control (not recorded which). Sequenced: whole blood. The CDR3 protein is CASSQTGVGELFF. The DNA is as follows: TGCGCCAGCAGCCAGACAGGGGTCGGGGAGCTGTTTTTT.